This T cell receptor (beta chain) was profiled in a study of blood T cells in healthy people across ages. This clonotype showed up many times. The V gene lost 4 bases and the J gene lost 1 base, with 14 bases spanning the gap. The CDR3 sequence is 15 residues long. Germline CDR1 reads SGDLS; CDR2 reads YYNGEE. Using a J-beta primer mix together with a sample-barcoded 5' primer, a second PCR was run for roughly 6 to 12 cycles. TCRdb redid the calling of the 5' RACE reads with MiXCR, one entry per CDR3 protein. The table records over 550,000 distinct CDR3 sequences, about 30% of them present only once. This clonotype was obtained from a woman of 80 years or more in good health. Sequences were obtained from blood. V is TRBV9 and J is TRBJ1-1, with D maybe TRBD1 (6 bases). CDR3 region: CASSTYTGSNTEAFF. DNA for the CDR3: TGTGCCAGCAGCACATACACAGGGTCGAACACTGAAGCTTTCTTT.